The clone carrying this T cell receptor (beta chain) has more than one count but fewer than ten. What it binds is unknown. These data come from a study of STAT5B mutations in CD4+ large granular lymphocyte leukemia. Study findings and constraints: Main leukemic clonotypes were patient-specific, but roughly 23% appeared at low frequency elsewhere. Top patient clones used TRBV06 genes more often: 8/27 versus 2/35 in controls.

In the study's own analysis: Lowest detectable productive clonotype frequency was 2.59 x 10-5. TCRdb's table, derived via immunoSEQ multiplex PCR, lists solely in-frame clones and lacks some. Clonal size and the V and J genes are those of that table, whereas D and trimming came from the DNA. Of fewer than 40,000 clones in the sample, about 71% were seen once. Buffy coats from healthy blood donors served as controls. With 5 bases removed from V and 8 bases from J, the gap between germline ends came to 15 bases. CDR3 length: 13 amino acids. Germline CDR1 LNHDA, CDR2 SQIVND (reference sequence). The sequencing input was CD4+ T cells from blood buffy coats. The chain employs TRBV19 and TRBJ1-2; D remains ambiguous. The sequence was obtained from a human donor in good health. This CDR3 reads CASSLKSWNGYTF. The DNA for the CDR3 is TGTGCCAGTAGTTTGAAAAGCTGGAACGGCTACACCTTC.